What follows describes a single T cell receptor beta chain. The CDR3 is 14 residues long. The V end lost 3 bases, the J end lost 5 bases, and 14 bases lay between the germline ends. Germline-derived CDR1 and CDR2 are MDHEN and SYDVKM. The sample comes from a study of cytomegalovirus exposure and HLA in healthy donors. The PCR ran on 60 Vbeta and 13 Jbeta primers. TCRdb's copy holds only in-frame clones and misses some; the assay was immunoSEQ multiplex PCR. The table records 180,000 or so clones, just under 80% of them present only once. Material for sequencing was PBMCs. The clonotype originates from a female donor in good health and CMV-seronegative. The chain couples TRBV28 to TRBJ2-7; D is possibly TRBD1 (5 bases). Here the CDR3 reads CASSLAREHHEQYF. Written as DNA, the CDR3 is TGTGCCAGCAGTTTGGCCAGGGAACACCACGAGCAGTACTTC.